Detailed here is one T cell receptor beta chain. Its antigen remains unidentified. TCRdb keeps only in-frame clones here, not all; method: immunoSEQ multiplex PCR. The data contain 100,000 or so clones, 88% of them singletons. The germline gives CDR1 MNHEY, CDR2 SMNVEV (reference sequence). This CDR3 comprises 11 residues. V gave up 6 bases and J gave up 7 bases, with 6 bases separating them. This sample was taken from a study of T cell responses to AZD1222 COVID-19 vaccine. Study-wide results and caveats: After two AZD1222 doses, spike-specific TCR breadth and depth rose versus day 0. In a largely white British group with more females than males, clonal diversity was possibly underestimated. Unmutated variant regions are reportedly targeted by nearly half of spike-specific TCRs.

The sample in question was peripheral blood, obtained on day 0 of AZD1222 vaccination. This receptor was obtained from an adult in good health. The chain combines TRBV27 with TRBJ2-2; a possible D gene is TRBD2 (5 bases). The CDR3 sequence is CASREDGELFF. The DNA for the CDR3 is TGTGCCAGCAGGGAGGACGGGGAGCTGTTTTTT.